This TCR beta chain derives from a study of blood T cell repertoires in COVID-19. On the study more broadly: T cells, B-cell-depleted T cells, or PBMCs supplied cDNA or gDNA.

Germline V gene lookup returns CDR1 MDHEN and CDR2 SYDVKM. V lost 6 bases, J lost 2 bases, and 10 bases lay in between. The CDR3 is made up of 13 amino acids. The table came from immunoSEQ multiplex PCR; TCRdb's copy has only in-frame clones and leaves some out. The sample yields more than 55,000 clones, 75% to 90% seen once. The receptor's source is a woman aged 55-75 years with COVID-19, enrolled during active disease. V is TRBV28 and J is TRBJ1-2; tentatively, D is TRBD1 (5 bases). Sequenced sample: peripheral blood. CDR3 protein: CASSRGGNYGYTF. CDR3 nucleotide sequence: TGTGCCAGCAGCCGGGGGGGGAACTATGGCTACACCTTC.